One sample yielded the 5 T cell receptor beta chains listed below, sequenced in a study of blood T cells in healthy people across ages. Sample-barcoded 5' priming and a J-beta primer mix drove a second PCR of roughly 6 to 12 cycles. TCRdb reprocessed the 5' RACE reads via MiXCR and lists one record per CDR3 protein. The data show about 940,000 distinct CDR3 sequences, with roughly 43% seen just once and around 15% held by the top ten. The sample consisted of blood. All receptors come from a man in his thirties or forties in good health.

The sample holds a few counts of this clonotype. V gene TRBV7-9 combines with J gene TRBJ2-3; 8 positions match TRBD2. The CDR3 length is 17 residues. CDR1 SEHNR and CDR2 FQNEAQ come from the germline V gene (reference sequence). With 7 bases clipped from V and 1 base from J, the junction kept 13 bases outside the gene matches. CDR3 residues: CASTTTGAGARTDTQYF. The CDR3 nucleotides read TGTGCCAGCACTACTACTGGAGCGGGGGCGCGCACAGATACGCAGTATTTT.

The chain couples TRBV5-1 to TRBJ2-3; tentatively, D is TRBD1 or TRBD2 (5 bases each). The CDR3 loop spans 15 amino acids. Per germline, CDR1 SGHRS and CDR2 YFSETQ. Trimming pared 4 bases from V and 1 base from J, leaving 13 bases between. In DNA, the CDR3 is TGCGCCAGCAGCCCGGGGCTTGTGGGCACAGATACGCAGTATTTT. Translating it yields CASSPGLVGTDTQYF.

This chain links TRBV25-1 with TRBJ1-5; TRBD1 might be the D (6 bases). The V gene's germline CDR1 is MGHDK and CDR2 SYGVNS. The CDR3 loop spans 14 amino acids. Trimming removed 3 bases from V and 3 bases from J, with 9 bases in between. Here the CDR3 reads CASSETGANQPQHF. For the CDR3, the DNA is TGTGCCAGCAGTGAGACGGGGGCCAATCAGCCCCAGCATTTT.

The gene calls are TRBV7-9 and TRBJ2-7; D unresolved. V was cut by 1 base and J by 1 base, with 8 bases left in between. The CDR3 has 14 amino acids. The germline CDR1 and CDR2 sequences are SEHNR and FQNEAQ (reference sequence). CDR3 loop: CASSLEEKSYEQYF. Here the CDR3 DNA reads TGTGCCAGCAGCTTAGAAGAGAAGTCCTACGAGCAGTACTTC.

This chain connects TRBV24-1 to TRBJ2-5; 9 nucleotides align to TRBD2. CDR3 size: 18 residues. V gave up 2 bases and J gave up 3 bases; unmatched junction bases: 12. Looked up from germline, CDR1 is KGHDR and CDR2 is SFDVKD. The DNA for the CDR3 is TGTGCCACCAGTGATTCCCGGGGTAGCGGGGGTTCGGAAGAGACCCAGTACTTC. As protein: CATSDSRGSGGSEETQYF.